This T cell receptor (beta chain) was recovered during a study of blood T cell repertoires in COVID-19. About the study: Samples of COVID-19 (acute and convalescent) were obtained from the United States, Italy and Spain. The analysed material was cDNA or gDNA that came from T cells, B-cell-depleted T cells, or PBMCs.

Authors' methods: Estimates of nucleated cell counts were drawn from the amplification of reference gene primers. Data came from immunoSEQ multiplex PCR; TCRdb stores just in-frame clones and leaves some out. The V and J calls and the clone size are those of that table, but D and trimming were determined from the DNA. Of approximately 140,000 clones listed, 80% to 90% are singletons. V was pared by 4 bases and J by 0 bases, with 2 bases of the junction left unmatched. The CDR3 consists of 14 residues. Germline CDR1 is MNHEY and CDR2 is SVGAGI. The Seattle site enrolled patients during active infection and followed them longitudinally.

J is TRBJ1-1 and V is TRBV6-5; TRBD1 matches at 7 bases. The receptor was derived from a woman in her sixties with COVID-19, enrolled during active disease. The sample was peripheral blood. In DNA, the CDR3 is TGTGCCAGCAGTTCGGACAGGATGAACACTGAAGCTTTCTTT. Encoded protein: CASSSDRMNTEAFF.